Described below is a single T cell receptor beta chain sequence and its context. Its recognized antigen is unknown. Within one base of it there is no much larger clone, and no base qualities were kept. This sample is drawn from a study of CD8 T cells in ankylosing spondylitis (dated by TCRdb to about 2017). In the study overall: T cell receptor beta repertoires were profiled in healthy donors and ankylosing spondylitis patients so that disease-linked TCR variants could be found. The whole study cohort included 85 to 120 healthy donors and about two dozen ankylosing spondylitis patients. Samples of peripheral blood were taken, and for ankylosing spondylitis patients, synovial fluid was collected as well.

TCRdb shows the sequencer as Illumina HiSeq 2500. TCR beta libraries were prepared by quantitative 5'-RACE with molecular barcodes. For the original study's pipeline: To identify disease-linked TCR variants, a new computational method was used, one built on a probabilistic model of VDJ rearrangement. Starting from the raw public reads, TCRdb applied fastp trimming at Q25, assembled clones with MiXCR and retained in-frame beta chains. Under each unique CDR3 protein, matching rows form one entry showing the most common genes and DNA. TCRdb's processing, not the authors' own work, is the source of the V and J calls. For this sample the table gives around 770,000 distinct CDR3 sequences, of which 19% were detected only once. The biggest ten clones account for over 15% of the sample. Beyond this particular receptor, the publication reports: A CD8+ phenotype was shown by the disease-linked clones, which were found at relatively low frequencies in peripheral blood. Significant enrichment of the disease-linked clones was reported in matched synovial fluid samples from ankylosing spondylitis patients. Blood from ankylosing spondylitis patients appeared to be characterized by a TCR beta motif made up of fewer than ten highly homologous amino acid variants. Some TCR beta motif variants had previously been reported in synovial fluid and blood of reactive arthritis patients, which suggested common disease-initiation mechanisms.

The CDR3 spans 14 residues, from the cysteine through the phenylalanine. The read is trimmed to its CDR3 DNA, 42 bases read in frame from base 1. The germline V gene sets CDR1 to SGHDT and CDR2 to YYEEEE. Relative to germline, V is 2 bases shorter and J is 1 base shorter, with 9 bases between their ends. The chain is made from TRBV5-6 and TRBJ1-1; the D gene assignment is ambiguous. Material: blood, either unsorted or a sorted T cell fraction (not recorded which). The receptor comes from a male donor with ankylosing spondylitis. The CDR3 amino acid sequence is: CASSLFRGNTEAFF. The DNA sequence follows: TGTGCCAGCAGCTTATTCCGGGGGAACACTGAAGCTTTCTTT.